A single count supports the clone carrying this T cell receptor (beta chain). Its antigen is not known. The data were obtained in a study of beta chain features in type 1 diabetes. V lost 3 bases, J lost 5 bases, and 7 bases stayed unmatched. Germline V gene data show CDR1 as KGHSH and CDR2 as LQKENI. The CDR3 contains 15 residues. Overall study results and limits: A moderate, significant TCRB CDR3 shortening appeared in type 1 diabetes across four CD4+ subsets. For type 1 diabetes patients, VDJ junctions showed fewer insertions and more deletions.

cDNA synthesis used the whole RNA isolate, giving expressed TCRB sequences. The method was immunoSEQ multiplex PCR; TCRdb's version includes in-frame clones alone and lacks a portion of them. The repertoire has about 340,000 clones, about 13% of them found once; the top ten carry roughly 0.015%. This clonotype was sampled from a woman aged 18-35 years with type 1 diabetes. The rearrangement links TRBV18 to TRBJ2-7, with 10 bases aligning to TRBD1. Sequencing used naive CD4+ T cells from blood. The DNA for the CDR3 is TGTGCCAGCTCACCCCGACAGGGGGCAAGCGACGAGCAGTACTTC. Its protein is CASSPRQGASDEQYF. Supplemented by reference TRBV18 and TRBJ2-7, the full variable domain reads NAGVMQNPRHLVRRRGQEARLRCSPMKGHSHVYWYRQLPEEGLKFMVYLQKENIIDESGMPKERFSAEFPKEGPSILRIQQVVRGDSAAYFCASSPRQGASDEQYFGPGTRLTVT.